This TCR beta chain was identified during a study of T cells after yellow fever vaccination. In TCRdb, the 5' RACE reads were re-called with MiXCR into one record per CDR3 protein. The sample shows 150,000 or so distinct CDR3 sequences, roughly a tenth of them seen only once. This clonotype was detected only a few times. Between the trimmed V and J ends, which lost 2 bases and 3 bases, there was a span of 17 bases. The CDR3 loop spans 17 amino acids. Germline V gene sequence: CDR1 MNHNY, CDR2 SVGAGI (reference sequence). This receptor was identified in a man younger than 30 who received the YFV17D yellow fever vaccine. This chain joins TRBV6-6 and TRBJ1-5, with a weak D call TRBD1 (6 bases). The material was CD8+ T cells sorted from PBMCs, obtained 45 days after the yellow fever booster vaccination. The CDR3 sequence: CASSYSFGQGSNQPQHF. In DNA, the CDR3 is TGTGCCAGCAGTTACAGTTTCGGGCAGGGGTCCAATCAGCCCCAGCATTTT.